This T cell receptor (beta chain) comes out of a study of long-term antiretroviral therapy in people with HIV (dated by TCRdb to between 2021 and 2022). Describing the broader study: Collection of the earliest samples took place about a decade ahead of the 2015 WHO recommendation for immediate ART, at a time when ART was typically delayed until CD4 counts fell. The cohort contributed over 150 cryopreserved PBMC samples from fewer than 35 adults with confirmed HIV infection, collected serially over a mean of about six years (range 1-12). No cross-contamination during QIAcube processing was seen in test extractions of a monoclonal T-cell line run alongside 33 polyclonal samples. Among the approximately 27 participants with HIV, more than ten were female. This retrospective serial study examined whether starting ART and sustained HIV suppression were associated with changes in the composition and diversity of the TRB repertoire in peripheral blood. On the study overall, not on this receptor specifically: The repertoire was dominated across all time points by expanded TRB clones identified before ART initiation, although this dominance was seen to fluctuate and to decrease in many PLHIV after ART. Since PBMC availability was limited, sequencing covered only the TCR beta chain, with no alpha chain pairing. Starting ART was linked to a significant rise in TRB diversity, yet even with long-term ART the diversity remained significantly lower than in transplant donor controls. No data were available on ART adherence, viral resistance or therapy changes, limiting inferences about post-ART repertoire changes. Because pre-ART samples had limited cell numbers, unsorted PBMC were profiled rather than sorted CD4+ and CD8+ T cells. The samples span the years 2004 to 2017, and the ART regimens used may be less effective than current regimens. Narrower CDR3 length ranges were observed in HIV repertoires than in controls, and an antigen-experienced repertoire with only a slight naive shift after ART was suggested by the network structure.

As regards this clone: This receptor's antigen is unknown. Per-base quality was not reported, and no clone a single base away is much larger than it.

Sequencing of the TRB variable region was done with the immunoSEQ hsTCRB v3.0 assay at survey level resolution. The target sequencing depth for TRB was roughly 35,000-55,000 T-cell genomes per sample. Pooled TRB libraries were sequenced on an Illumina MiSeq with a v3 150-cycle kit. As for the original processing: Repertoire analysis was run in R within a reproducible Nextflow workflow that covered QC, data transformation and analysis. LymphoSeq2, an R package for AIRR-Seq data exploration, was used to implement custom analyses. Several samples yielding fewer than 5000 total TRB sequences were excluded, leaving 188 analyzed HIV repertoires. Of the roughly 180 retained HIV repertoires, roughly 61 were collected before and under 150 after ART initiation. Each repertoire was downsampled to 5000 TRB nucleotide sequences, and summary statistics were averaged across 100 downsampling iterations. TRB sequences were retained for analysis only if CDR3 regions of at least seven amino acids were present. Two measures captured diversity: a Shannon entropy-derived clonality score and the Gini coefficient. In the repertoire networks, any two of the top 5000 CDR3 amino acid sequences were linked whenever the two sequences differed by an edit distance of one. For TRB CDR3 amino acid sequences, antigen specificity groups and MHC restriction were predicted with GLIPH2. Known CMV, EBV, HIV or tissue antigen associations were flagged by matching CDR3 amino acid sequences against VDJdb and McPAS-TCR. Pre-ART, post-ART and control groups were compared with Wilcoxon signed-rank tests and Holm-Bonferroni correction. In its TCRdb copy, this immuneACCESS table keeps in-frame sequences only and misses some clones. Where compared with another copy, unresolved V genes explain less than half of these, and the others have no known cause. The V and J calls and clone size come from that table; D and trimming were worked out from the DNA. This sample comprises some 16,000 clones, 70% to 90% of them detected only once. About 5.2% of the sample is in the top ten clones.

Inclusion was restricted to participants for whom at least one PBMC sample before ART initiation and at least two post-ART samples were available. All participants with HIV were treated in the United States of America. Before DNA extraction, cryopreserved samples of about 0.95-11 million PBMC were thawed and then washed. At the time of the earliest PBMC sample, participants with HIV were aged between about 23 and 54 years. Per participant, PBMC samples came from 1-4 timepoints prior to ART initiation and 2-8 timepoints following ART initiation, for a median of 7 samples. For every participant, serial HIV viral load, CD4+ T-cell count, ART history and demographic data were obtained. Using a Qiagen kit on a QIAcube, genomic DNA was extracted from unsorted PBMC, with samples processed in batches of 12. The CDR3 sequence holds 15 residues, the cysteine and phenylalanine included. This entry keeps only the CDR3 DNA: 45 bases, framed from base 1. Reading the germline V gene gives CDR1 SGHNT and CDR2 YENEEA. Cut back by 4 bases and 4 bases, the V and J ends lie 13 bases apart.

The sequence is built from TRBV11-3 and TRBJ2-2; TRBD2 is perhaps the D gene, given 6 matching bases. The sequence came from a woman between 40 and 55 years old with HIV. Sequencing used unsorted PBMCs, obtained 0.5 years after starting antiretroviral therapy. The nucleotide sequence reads TGTGCCAGCAGCTCGGGAGTCTCCTTCACCGGGGAGCTGTTTTTT. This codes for CASSSGVSFTGELFF.